This T cell receptor beta chain was profiled in a study of blood T cell repertoires in COVID-19. Assay used: immunoSEQ multiplex PCR; TCRdb lists only in-frame clones, some missing. The table records about 170,000 clones, 70% to 90% of them present only once. The TCR was taken from a woman aged 45-59 years who had recovered from COVID-19. The sample consisted of PBMCs or T cells enriched from blood (not recorded which).

CDR3 sequence: CASSLGGNYGYTF. CDR3 DNA sequence: TGCGCCAGCAGCTTGGGCGGGAACTATGGCTACACCTTC. This chain uses TRBV5-1 with TRBJ1-2; D is unclear. CDR1 is SGHRS, CDR2 YFSETQ, per germline. The CDR3 length is 13 residues. V was cut by 0 bases and J by 2 bases, with 5 bases left in between.